A selection of T cell receptor beta chains follows, all from one sample in a study of blood T cell repertoires in COVID-19. The method was immunoSEQ multiplex PCR; TCRdb's version includes in-frame clones alone and lacks a portion of them. The sample records about 260,000 clones, 85% to 90% being singletons. What was sequenced was peripheral blood. These receptors originate from a human donor in a cohort sampled during active COVID-19. Both conserved end residues are part of each CDR3. Each record gives: D gene, V gene, clone size, J gene, CDR3 DNA, CDR3 protein. The D gene is left open where the match is weak. Clone sizes are given selectively: once, few, many, or a class where the clone is expanded.

TRBD1,TRBV2,-,TRBJ2-1,TGTGCCAGCAGCTCCGGGACAGGGTCTAACAATGAGCAGTTCTTC,CASSSGTGSNNEQFF
-,TRBV28,-,TRBJ2-7,TGTGCCAGCACCGGGACTTACCTCTACGAGCAGTACTTC,CASTGTYLYEQYF
TRBD2,TRBV5-1,-,TRBJ2-3,TGCGCCAGCCGCCGGAGCGGGAGGGTTGTTGTCACAGATACGCAGTATTTT,CASRRSGRVVVTDTQYF
TRBD1,TRBV18,-,TRBJ2-7,TGTGCCAGCTCACCGCAGGGGACAGGGGCCTACGAGCAGTACTTC,CASSPQGTGAYEQYF
TRBD2,TRBV6-5,-,TRBJ2-5,TGTGCCAGCAGTTACGCGGGGGGCGGAGGAGAGACCCAGTACTTC,CASSYAGGGGETQYF
-,TRBV7-9,-,TRBJ2-5,TGTGCCAGCAGCTTCGAGGGCCAAGAGACCCAGTACTTC,CASSFEGQETQYF
TRBD2,TRBV10-1,few,TRBJ2-1,TGCGCCAGCAGTGAAAGCGGGAGGGCCCGGAATGAGCAGTTCTTC,CASSESGRARNEQFF
TRBD1,TRBV28,-,TRBJ1-1,TGTGCCAGCAGCCCAAGGCAGGGGGCGAGTGGAGCTTTCTTT,CASSPRQGASGAFF
-,TRBV10-3,-,TRBJ1-3,TGTGCCGCACACTCTGGAAACACCATATATTTT,CAAHSGNTIYF
-,TRBV19,-,TRBJ2-1,TGTGCCAGTAGTATAAGGGGGTATCGACTATCAGGGTACAATGAGCAGTTCTTC,CASSIRGYRLSGYNEQFF
TRBD1,TRBV7-8,few,TRBJ1-6,TGTGCCAGCAGCTCCCGACAGGGGTTAAATTCACCCCTCCACTTT,CASSSRQGLNSPLHF
TRBD1,TRBV19,-,TRBJ2-1,TGTGCCAGTAGTATATTGGTGGACAGGGGAGTCGATGAGCAGTTCTTC,CASSILVDRGVDEQFF
TRBD2,TRBV2,-,TRBJ2-3,TGTGCCAGCAGTATAGCGGGAGGTGGCACAGATACGCAGTATTTT,CASSIAGGGTDTQYF
-,TRBV7-2,-,TRBJ1-1,TGTGCCAGCAGCTATTCCGGTCAGAACACTGAAGCTTTCTTT,CASSYSGQNTEAFF
TRBD1,TRBV27,-,TRBJ2-1,TGTGCCAGCAGTTTGGGCAGGGGGCTTGGTGAGCAGTTCTTC,CASSLGRGLGEQFF
TRBD1,TRBV2,-,TRBJ1-3,TGTGCCAGCAGTGAAGGGGACAGGGCGGGAAACACCATATATTTT,CASSEGDRAGNTIYF
-,TRBV5-1,-,TRBJ1-2,TGCGCCAGCAGCTTGGAAGCGACTAAGGGTGGCTACACCTTC,CASSLEATKGGYTF
TRBD2,TRBV11-2,-,TRBJ2-5,TGTGCCAGCAGCATGTCGGGAGGAGAGACCCAGTACTTC,CASSMSGGETQYF
TRBD2,TRBV24-1,-,TRBJ2-1,TGTGCCACCAGTGATCCCGGGAGGGCCTCGAATGAGCAGTTCTTC,CATSDPGRASNEQFF
TRBD2,TRBV6-2/TRBV6-3,many,TRBJ2-7,TGTGCCAGCAGTTCAGCGGGAGGGGGGTCCTACGAGCAGTACTTC,CASSSAGGGSYEQYF
-,TRBV7-3,few,TRBJ2-2,TGTGCCAGCAGCTTATGGGAGGGGGAGCTGTTTTTT,CASSLWEGELFF
-,TRBV11-2,-,TRBJ2-7,TGTGCCAGCAGCCCCCAGTACAGGGGAGGCTCCTACGAGCAGTACTTC,CASSPQYRGGSYEQYF
TRBD2,TRBV12-5,-,TRBJ2-7,TGTGCTAGTGCCTGGGGGGGAGACGGCGCCTACGAGCAGTACTTC,CASAWGGDGAYEQYF
-,TRBV2,once,TRBJ2-7,TGTGCCAGGGGACTTTCCCACGAGCAGTACTTC,CARGLSHEQYF
-,TRBV28,once,TRBJ1-5,TGTGCCAGCAGTTTAAGGGGGACCCCGACCCTCTATCAGCCCCAGCATTTT,CASSLRGTPTLYQPQHF
TRBD1,TRBV28,-,TRBJ1-6,TGTGCCAGCAGCGGACAGGGGAGCTCACCCCTCCACTTT,CASSGQGSSPLHF
-,TRBV27,few,TRBJ1-6,TGTGCCAGCAGTTTACACAGTCTATCACCCCTCCACTTT,CASSLHSLSPLHF
-,TRBV2,-,TRBJ2-3,TGTGCCAGCAGTCCAGCGGGTAGCACAGATACGCAGTATTTT,CASSPAGSTDTQYF
TRBD2,TRBV29-1,-,TRBJ2-7,TGCAGCGTTGGCCGGGAGGGATCCTACGAGCAGTACTTC,CSVGREGSYEQYF
-,TRBV3-1/TRBV3-2,-,TRBJ1-1,TGTGCCAGCAGCCAAGGGTCGGTATCGGGGATAAAGCAAACTGAAGCTTTCTTT,CASSQGSVSGIKQTEAFF
-,TRBV6-6,-,TRBJ2-7,TGTGCCAGCAGTACCCGGACTGGCTCCTACGAGCAGTACTTC,CASSTRTGSYEQYF
-,TRBV6-5,-,TRBJ1-6,TGTGCCAGCAGAAATTCGGGACTAGGGAGGACACCCCTCCACTTT,CASRNSGLGRTPLHF
TRBD2,TRBV19,-,TRBJ2-1,TGTGCCAGTAGTCTCCTAGCGGGAGAAGGTGAGCAGTTCTTC,CASSLLAGEGEQFF
-,TRBV7-2,few,TRBJ2-7,TGTGCCAGCAGCTACCGGGGGGCGGGACCCATCACCTACGAGCAGTACTTC,CASSYRGAGPITYEQYF
-,TRBV3-1/TRBV3-2,-,TRBJ2-3,TGTGCCAGCAGCCAAGATCCCCGCAGGCTAGCTGGTGATACGCAGTATTTT,CASSQDPRRLAGDTQYF
-,TRBV19,-,TRBJ2-1,TGTGCCAGTAGTGGACTGCACTACAATGAGCAGTTCTTC,CASSGLHYNEQFF
-,TRBV3-1/TRBV3-2,-,TRBJ2-7,TGTGCCAGCAGCCAAGCGGGAGAGCAGTACTTC,CASSQAGEQYF
TRBD2,TRBV12-3/TRBV12-4,-,TRBJ2-7,TGTGCCAGCAGACTGGGGGGGACCTACGAGCAGTACTTC,CASRLGGTYEQYF
-,TRBV18,few,TRBJ2-7,TGTGCCAGCTCACTCGACAGCTACGAGCAGTACTTC,CASSLDSYEQYF
-,TRBV11-2,-,TRBJ2-3,TGTGCCAGCAGCTTTGAGGGACTCACAGATACGCAGTATTTT,CASSFEGLTDTQYF
TRBD2,TRBV19,-,TRBJ2-7,TGTGCCAGTAGTATAGGTGCTAGCGGGAAGTACGAGCAGTACTTC,CASSIGASGKYEQYF
TRBD2,TRBV6-6,-,TRBJ2-6,TGTGCCAGCAGTCGAACTAGCGCCCCTGGGGCCAACGTCCTGACTTTC,CASSRTSAPGANVLTF
TRBD1,TRBV28,-,TRBJ2-7,TGTGCCAGCACCCAAAGGGGGGACAGGGGGGACGAGCAGTACTTC,CASTQRGDRGDEQYF
TRBD1,TRBV14,-,TRBJ1-1,TGTGCCAGCAGCCCCCCCAACAGGGGGAAAGCTTTCTTT,CASSPPNRGKAFF
TRBD2,TRBV19,-,TRBJ2-3,TGTGCCAGTAGGGGTAGCGGGAGCCCAGATACGCAGTATTTT,CASRGSGSPDTQYF
-,TRBV7-9,-,TRBJ2-2,TGTGCCAGCAGCTCCCAAGCCACCGGGGAGCTGTTTTTT,CASSSQATGELFF
TRBD1,TRBV7-6,-,TRBJ2-1,TGTGCCAGCAGTCACCTAAATGCAGGGGGTGCCCTGACCTACAATGAGCAGTTCTTC,CASSHLNAGGALTYNEQFF
-,TRBV6-5,few,TRBJ2-1,TGTGCCAGCAGTTTAACTCACGGGGAGACGAATGAGCAGTTCTTC,CASSLTHGETNEQFF
-,TRBV12-5,-,TRBJ2-2,TGTGCTAGTGGGCAAGGGAGCGCGAACACCGGGGAGCTGTTTTTT,CASGQGSANTGELFF
TRBD1,TRBV28,-,TRBJ1-2,TGTGCCAGCAGTTTACTTTACGCAGGGGGGCAAGGCTACACCTTC,CASSLLYAGGQGYTF
TRBD2,TRBV24-1,-,TRBJ2-1,TGTGCCACCAGTGACCCGGGACTAGCGGGAGGGCAGTTCTTC,CATSDPGLAGGQFF
-,TRBV14,-,TRBJ1-2,TGTGCCAGCAGCCAAGATCCTGGGCAGGGAAAGGACTATGGCTACACCTTC,CASSQDPGQGKDYGYTF
-,TRBV12-5,-,TRBJ2-7,TGTGCTAGTGGGCGCAGGGTTCGCGGATCCTATATTAGCTCCTACGAGCAGTACTTC,CASGRRVRGSYISSYEQYF
-,TRBV7-8,-,TRBJ2-3,TGTGCCAGCAGCCCCGGACAGTTCGATACGCAGTATTTT,CASSPGQFDTQYF
-,TRBV28,-,TRBJ1-1,TGTGCCAGCACCTTAACCAGGAACACTGAAGCTTTCTTT,CASTLTRNTEAFF
TRBD1,TRBV3-1/TRBV3-2,few,TRBJ2-1,TGTGCCAGCAGCCAGGGACAGGGGAATGAGCAGTTCTTC,CASSQGQGNEQFF
-,TRBV28,-,TRBJ1-5,TGTGCCAGCAGCAGGAGGACCCAGGCCCAGCATTTT,CASSRRTQAQHF